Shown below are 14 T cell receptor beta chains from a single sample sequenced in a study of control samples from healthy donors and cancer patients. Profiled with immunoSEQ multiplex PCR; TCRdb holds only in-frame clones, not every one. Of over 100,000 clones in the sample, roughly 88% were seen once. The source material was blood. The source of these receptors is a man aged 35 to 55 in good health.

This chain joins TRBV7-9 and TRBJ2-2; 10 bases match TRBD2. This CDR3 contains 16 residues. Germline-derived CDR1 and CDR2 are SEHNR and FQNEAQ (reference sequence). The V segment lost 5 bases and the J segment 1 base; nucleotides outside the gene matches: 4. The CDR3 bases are TGTGCCAGCAGCACCCCTAGCGGGGGGAACACCGGGGAGCTGTTTTTT. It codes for CASSTPSGGNTGELFF.

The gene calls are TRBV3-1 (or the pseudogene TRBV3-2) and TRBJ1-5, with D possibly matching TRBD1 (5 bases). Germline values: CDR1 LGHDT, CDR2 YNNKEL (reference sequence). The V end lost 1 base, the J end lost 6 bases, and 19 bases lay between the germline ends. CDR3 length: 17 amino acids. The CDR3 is CASSQGPGEGSAQPQHF. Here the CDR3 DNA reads TGTGCCAGCAGCCAAGGGCCGGGGGAGGGTTCGGCTCAGCCCCAGCATTTT.

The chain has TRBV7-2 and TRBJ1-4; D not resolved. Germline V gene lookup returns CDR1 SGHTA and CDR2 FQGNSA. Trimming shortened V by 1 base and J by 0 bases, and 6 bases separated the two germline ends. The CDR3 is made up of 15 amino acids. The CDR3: CASSLVPATNEKLFF. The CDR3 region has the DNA TGTGCCAGCAGCTTAGTTCCCGCAACTAATGAAAAACTGTTTTTT.

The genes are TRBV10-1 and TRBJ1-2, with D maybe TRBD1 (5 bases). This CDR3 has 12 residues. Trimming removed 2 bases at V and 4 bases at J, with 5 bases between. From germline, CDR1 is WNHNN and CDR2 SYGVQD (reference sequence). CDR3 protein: CASSEGTYGYTF. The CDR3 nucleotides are TGCGCCAGCAGTGAGGGGACCTATGGCTACACCTTC.

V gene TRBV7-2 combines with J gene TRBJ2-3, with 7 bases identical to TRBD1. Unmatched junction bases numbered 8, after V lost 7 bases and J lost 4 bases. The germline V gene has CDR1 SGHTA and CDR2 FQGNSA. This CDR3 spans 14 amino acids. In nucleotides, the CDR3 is TGTGCCAGCACCCCGTCCACAGGGGCAGATACGCAGTATTTT. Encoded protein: CASTPSTGADTQYF.

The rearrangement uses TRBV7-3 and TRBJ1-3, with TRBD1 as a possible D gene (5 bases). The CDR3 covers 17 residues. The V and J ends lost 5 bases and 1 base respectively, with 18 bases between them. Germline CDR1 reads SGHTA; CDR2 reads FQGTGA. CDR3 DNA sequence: TGTGCCAGCAGCAAATACCTTTGGGGCGAGTCTGGAAACACCATATATTTT. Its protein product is CASSKYLWGESGNTIYF.

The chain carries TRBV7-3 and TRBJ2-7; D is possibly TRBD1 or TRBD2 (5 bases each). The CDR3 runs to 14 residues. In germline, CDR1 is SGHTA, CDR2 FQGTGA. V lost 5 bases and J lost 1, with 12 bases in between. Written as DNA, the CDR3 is TGTGCCAGCAGCAGGGACGGAGGATCCTACGAGCAGTACTTC. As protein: CASSRDGGSYEQYF.

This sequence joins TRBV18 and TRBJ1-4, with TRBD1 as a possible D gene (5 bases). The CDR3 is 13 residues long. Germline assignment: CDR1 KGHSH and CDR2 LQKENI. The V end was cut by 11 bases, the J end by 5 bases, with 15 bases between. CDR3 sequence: CASGADLNEKLFF. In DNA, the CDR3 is TGTGCCTCTGGGGCGGATCTGAATGAAAAACTGTTTTTT. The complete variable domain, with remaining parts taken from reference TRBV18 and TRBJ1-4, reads NAGVMQNPRHLVRRRGQEARLRCSPMKGHSHVYWYRQLPEEGLKFMVYLQKENIIDESGMPKERFSAEFPKEGPSILRIQQVVRGDSAAYFCASGADLNEKLFFGSGTQLSVL.

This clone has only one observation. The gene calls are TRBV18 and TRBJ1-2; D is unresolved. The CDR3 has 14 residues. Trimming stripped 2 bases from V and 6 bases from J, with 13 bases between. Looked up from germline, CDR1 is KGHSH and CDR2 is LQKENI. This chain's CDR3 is CASSPYATGDGYTF. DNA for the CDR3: TGTGCCAGCTCACCATACGCTACCGGGGATGGCTACACCTTC.

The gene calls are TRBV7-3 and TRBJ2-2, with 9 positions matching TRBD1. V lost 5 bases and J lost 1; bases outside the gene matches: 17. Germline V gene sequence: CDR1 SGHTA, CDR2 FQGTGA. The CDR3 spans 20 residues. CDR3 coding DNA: TGTGCCAGCAGCCCGGAATTTGGAACGGGACAGGGAAAGAACACCGGGGAGCTGTTTTTT. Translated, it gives CASSPEFGTGQGKNTGELFF.

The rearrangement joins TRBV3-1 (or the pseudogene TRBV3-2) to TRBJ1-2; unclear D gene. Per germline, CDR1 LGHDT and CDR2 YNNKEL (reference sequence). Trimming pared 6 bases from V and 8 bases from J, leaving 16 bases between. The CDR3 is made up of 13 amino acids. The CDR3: CASSDEGRRGYTF. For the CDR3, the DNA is TGTGCCAGCAGTGACGAGGGCAGGCGCGGCTACACCTTC.

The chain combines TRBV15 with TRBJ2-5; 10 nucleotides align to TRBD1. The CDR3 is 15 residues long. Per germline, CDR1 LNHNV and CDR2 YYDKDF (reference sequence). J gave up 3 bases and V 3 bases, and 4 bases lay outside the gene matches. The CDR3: CATSRRDRGKETQYF. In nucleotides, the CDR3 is TGTGCCACCAGCAGGCGGGACAGGGGTAAAGAGACCCAGTACTTC.

CDR3 DNA: TGTGCCAGCAGGAGATGGGATGTCTCCTACGAGCAGTACTTC. Translation gives CASRRWDVSYEQYF. This rearrangement joins TRBV2 to TRBJ2-7; D not resolved. The ends were cut back, 6 bases at V and 0 bases at J, with 12 bases in the middle. The length of the CDR3 is 14 residues. Germline CDR1 and CDR2: SNHLY and FYNNEI.

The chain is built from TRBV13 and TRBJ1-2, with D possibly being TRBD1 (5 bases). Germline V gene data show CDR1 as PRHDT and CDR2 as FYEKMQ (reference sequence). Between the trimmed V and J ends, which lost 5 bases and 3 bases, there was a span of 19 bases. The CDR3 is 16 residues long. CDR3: CASSHRDGLGDYGYTF. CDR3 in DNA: TGTGCCAGCAGCCACCGGGACGGCCTTGGTGACTATGGCTACACCTTC.